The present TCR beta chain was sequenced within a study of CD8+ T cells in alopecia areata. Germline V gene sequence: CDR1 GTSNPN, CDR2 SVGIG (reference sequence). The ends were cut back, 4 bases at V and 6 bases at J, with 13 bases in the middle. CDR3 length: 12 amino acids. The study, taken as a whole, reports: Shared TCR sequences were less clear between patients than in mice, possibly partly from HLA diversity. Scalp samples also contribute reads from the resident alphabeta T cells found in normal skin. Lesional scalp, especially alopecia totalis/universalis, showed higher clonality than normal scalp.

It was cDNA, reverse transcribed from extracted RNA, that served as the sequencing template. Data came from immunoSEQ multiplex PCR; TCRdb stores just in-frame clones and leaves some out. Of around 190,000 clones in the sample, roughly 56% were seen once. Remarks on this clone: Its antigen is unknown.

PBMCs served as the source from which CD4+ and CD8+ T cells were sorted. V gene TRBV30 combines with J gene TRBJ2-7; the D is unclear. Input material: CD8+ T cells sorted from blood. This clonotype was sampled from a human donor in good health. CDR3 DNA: TGTGCCTGGACCGATATCTCGACCGAGCAGTACTTC. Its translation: CAWTDISTEQYF.